These 11 T cell receptor beta chains originate from one sample sequenced in a study of neurological immune-mediated disorders. Time point here: longitudinal time-point 2. From the 5' RACE reads, TCRdb called clonotypes with MiXCR, one entry per CDR3 protein. The sample lists roughly 80,000 distinct CDR3 sequences, about 5% occurring once. Sample: PBMCs. The receptors shown here come from a woman aged 60-75 years with multiple sclerosis.

This clonotype was counted many times. The V call is TRBV5-1, the J call TRBJ1-1, with D perhaps TRBD1 (5 bases). Looked up from germline, CDR1 is SGHRS and CDR2 is YFSETQ. This CDR3 has 14 residues. The V end lost 3 bases, the J end lost 5 bases, and 14 bases lay between the germline ends. CDR3 DNA: TGCGCCAGCAGCTCAGACTCCGGGGGGACTGAAGCTTTCTTT. Protein product: CASSSDSGGTEAFF.

This clonotype was detected many times. V is TRBV5-1 and J is TRBJ2-5, with TRBD2 matching 11 bases. This CDR3 contains 15 residues. V was pared by 0 bases and J by 5 bases, with 3 bases of the junction left unmatched. CDR1 and CDR2 (germline): SGHRS, YFSETQ. The CDR3 region is CASSLDASGGETQYF. In DNA form, the CDR3 reads TGCGCCAGCAGCTTGGATGCTAGCGGGGGGGAGACCCAGTACTTC.

This rearrangement joins TRBV28 to TRBJ1-1; a weak D match, TRBD1 (5 bases). Germline CDR1 reads MDHEN; CDR2 reads SYDVKM. The CDR3 has 14 residues. Trimming took 10 bases from V and 2 from J, leaving 17 bases between them. The CDR3: CATGTDRLNTEAFF. The CDR3 coding sequence is TGTGCCACCGGGACGGATCGGCTAAACACTGAAGCTTTCTTT.

This clonotype has at least ten counts. The genes are TRBV7-8 and TRBJ1-1; no definite D call. This CDR3 contains 13 residues. Germline CDR1 SGHVS, CDR2 FQNEAQ. Trimming pared 6 bases from V and 4 bases from J, leaving 12 bases between. CDR3 sequence reads: CASSERRVTEAFF. CDR3 nucleotide sequence: TGTGCCAGCAGTGAAAGACGGGTCACTGAAGCTTTCTTT.

This clonotype has more than one count but fewer than ten. The V and J genes are TRBV7-9 and TRBJ2-7; the D call may be TRBD1 or TRBD2 (6 bases each). The CDR3 runs to 12 residues. Looked up from germline, CDR1 is SEHNR and CDR2 is FQNEAQ (reference sequence). The V end lost 7 bases, the J end lost 5 bases, and 12 bases lay between the germline ends. The CDR3 DNA reads as TGTGCCAGCACCCTGGGGGGCCACGAGCAGTACTTC. This encodes CASTLGGHEQYF.

This clonotype was picked up many times. The V gene is TRBV5-1, the J gene TRBJ2-1; either TRBD1 or TRBD2 may supply D (5 bases each). CDR3 size: 16 residues. Per germline, CDR1 SGHRS and CDR2 YFSETQ. The V end lost 1 base, the J end lost 9 bases, and 20 bases lay between the germline ends. The CDR3 spells CASSLRGGLQAGEQFF. Here the CDR3 DNA reads TGCGCCAGCAGCTTGAGGGGCGGGCTCCAAGCCGGTGAGCAGTTCTTC.

This clonotype has ten or more counts. This chain connects TRBV29-1 to TRBJ2-7; D assignment may be TRBD1 or TRBD2 (5 bases each). Germline-derived CDR1 and CDR2 are SQVTM and ANQGSEA. This CDR3 contains 15 residues. The V gene lost 4 bases and the J gene lost 2 bases, with 18 bases spanning the gap. CDR3 DNA: TGCAGCGTTGTGGGCAGGGACGTTGCCGCCTACGAGCAGTACTTC. This sequence encodes CSVVGRDVAAYEQYF.

This clonotype was picked up many times. V usage is TRBV10-3 and J usage is TRBJ2-7; possible D gene TRBD1, 7 bases. Germline CDR1 ENHRY, CDR2 SYGVKD. The CDR3 extends over 14 amino acids. V gave up 3 bases and J gave up 1 base, with 10 bases separating them. The CDR3 DNA is TGTGCCATCAGTGAACAGGGGAGGTCCTACGAGCAGTACTTC. This gives the protein CAISEQGRSYEQYF.

In its sample, this clonotype was seen many times. The chain links TRBV6-5 to TRBJ2-3, with a possible D match to TRBD1 (6 bases). Trimming pared 5 bases from V and 2 bases from J, leaving 17 bases between. The CDR3 is made up of 16 amino acids. From germline, CDR1 is MNHEY and CDR2 SVGAGI. CDR3 residues: CASSLLGAPDTDTQYF. CDR3 bases: TGTGCCAGCAGTCTCTTGGGGGCCCCTGACACAGATACGCAGTATTTT.

In its sample, this clonotype was seen many times. The rearrangement links TRBV12-3 or TRBV12-4 to TRBJ2-5; no clear D. V lost 5 bases and J 7 bases, leaving 11 bases between the germline ends. The CDR3 is made up of 12 amino acids. For the CDR3, the DNA is TGTGCCAGCAGTCGACCGGAAGGGACCCAGTACTTC. It specifies CASSRPEGTQYF.

This clonotype was seen many times. The genes are TRBV5-1 and TRBJ2-3; no clear D. The CDR3 spans 16 residues. V lost 0 bases to trimming and J lost 0 bases, with 11 bases between them. Looked up from germline, CDR1 is SGHRS and CDR2 is YFSETQ. CDR3 sequence: CASSLEGYPSTDTQYF. In DNA form, the CDR3 reads TGCGCCAGCAGCTTGGAGGGCTACCCTAGCACAGATACGCAGTATTTT.